Presented here are 10 T cell receptor beta chains from one specimen sequenced in a study of cytomegalovirus exposure and HLA in healthy donors. The primer mix had 60 Vbeta and 13 Jbeta primers. Assay: immunoSEQ multiplex PCR; the TCRdb copy retains only in-frame clones and omits some. The data show around 210,000 clones, roughly 78% seen once. Sequencing used PBMCs. The source is a boy aged 5-17 years in good health and CMV-seronegative.

V is TRBV5-1 and J is TRBJ2-7; D may be TRBD1 (6 bases). V shed 0 bases and J shed 2 bases, with 12 bases lying between them. The V gene's germline CDR1 is SGHRS and CDR2 YFSETQ. The CDR3 length is 15 residues. The CDR3 loop reads CASSLDHRAPYEQYF. CDR3 nucleotide sequence: TGCGCCAGCAGCTTGGACCACAGGGCACCCTACGAGCAGTACTTC.

V usage is TRBV5-4 and J usage is TRBJ2-7, with no clear D. The V end was cut by 4 bases, the J end by 2 bases, with 10 bases between. The CDR3 loop spans 13 amino acids. Per the germline V gene, CDR1 is SGHNT and CDR2 is YYREEE (reference sequence). The CDR3: CASSTYEPYEQYF. The CDR3 region has the DNA TGTGCCAGCAGCACGTACGAGCCCTACGAGCAGTACTTC.

There are a few counts of this clone. The chain joins TRBV6-5 to TRBJ2-3; TRBD2 matches at 12 bases. V lost 6 bases, J lost 4 bases, and 5 bases stayed unmatched. The CDR3 runs 15 residues. Germline loops: CDR1 MNHEY, CDR2 SVGAGI. The CDR3 nucleotides are TGTGCCAGCAGAGTACTAGCGGGAGGAGCAGATACGCAGTATTTT. Translation gives CASRVLAGGADTQYF.

The rearrangement joins TRBV13 to TRBJ1-6; unclear D gene. From germline, CDR1 is PRHDT and CDR2 FYEKMQ (reference sequence). Trimming removed 0 bases from V and 3 bases from J, with 6 bases in between. The CDR3 sequence is 15 residues long. Here the CDR3 DNA reads TGTGCCAGCAGCTTAGGGTCCTACTATAATTCACCCCTCCACTTT. Protein product: CASSLGSYYNSPLHF.

The chain links TRBV7-9 to TRBJ2-1, with 11 bases aligning to TRBD2. Trimming at V came to 5 bases and at J to 8 bases, leaving 5 bases not matched to a gene. CDR3 length: 14 residues. CDR1 and CDR2 from the germline V gene are SEHNR and FQNEAQ (reference sequence). The CDR3 DNA follows: TGTGCCAGCAGCACTAGCGGGGGTTGGTATGAGCAGTTCTTC. The encoded protein is CASSTSGGWYEQFF.

The V and J genes are TRBV6-5 and TRBJ2-7; TRBD2 matches 7 bases. CDR3 length equals 15 residues. CDR1 MNHEY and CDR2 SVGAGI come from the germline V gene. The trim removed 6 bases at V and 0 bases at J, leaving 8 bases unmatched. The DNA for the CDR3 is TGTGCCAGCAGGATTACTAGCGAAGGCTCCTACGAGCAGTACTTC. This encodes CASRITSEGSYEQYF.

The chain combines TRBV29-1 with TRBJ2-7; TRBD2 matches at 8 bases. CDR1 and CDR2 (germline): SQVTM, ANQGSEA. The length of the CDR3 is 13 residues. The junction had 6 bases not matched to a gene; V was cut back by 3 bases and J by 5 bases. CDR3 protein: CSVEGREDDEQYF. In DNA, the CDR3 is TGCAGCGTTGAGGGGCGGGAGGACGACGAGCAGTACTTC.

The gene calls are TRBV7-8 and TRBJ2-2; D is undetermined. CDR1 SGHVS and CDR2 FQNEAQ come from the germline V gene. This CDR3 has 16 residues. V lost 3 bases to trimming and J lost 6 bases, with 17 bases between them. CDR3 residues: CASSFFRFRVPGELFF. The CDR3 coding sequence is TGTGCCAGCAGCTTTTTCCGCTTTCGGGTCCCCGGGGAGCTGTTTTTT.

The rearrangement uses TRBV29-1 and TRBJ2-1, with 8 bases identical to TRBD2. Germline V gene sequence: CDR1 SQVTM, CDR2 ANQGSEA. The CDR3 extends over 14 amino acids. V dropped 3 bases and J dropped 9; count of bases not matched to a gene: 10. The CDR3 coding sequence is TGCAGCGTTGAGGTGCGGGGGGACTTCGGTGAGCAGTTCTTC. This codes for CSVEVRGDFGEQFF.

This chain connects TRBV11-3 to TRBJ1-1; tentative D call: TRBD1 (6 bases). V shed 5 bases and J shed 12 bases, with 22 bases lying between them. CDR1 and CDR2 (germline): SGHNT, YENEEA. The CDR3 spans 14 residues. CDR3 loop: CASSLRQENRPPFF. For the CDR3, the DNA is TGTGCCAGCAGCCTAAGACAGGAGAACCGACCCCCTTTCTTT. The full variable domain, its missing parts supplied by reference TRBV11-3 and TRBJ1-1, is EAGVVQSPRYKIIEKKQPVAFWCNPISGHNTLYWYLQNLGQGPELLIRYENEEAVDDSQLPKDRFSAERLKGVDSTLKIQPAELGDSAVYLCASSLRQENRPPFFGQGTRLTVV.